Following are 24 T cell receptor beta chains from one sample sequenced in a study of T cell responses to AZD1222 COVID-19 vaccine. The assay was immunoSEQ multiplex PCR, and TCRdb's table has in-frame clones only and misses some. The sample gives some 69,000 clones, 65% to 90% of which show up once; approximately 18% is in the top ten. The input for sequencing was peripheral blood, taken on day 0 of AZD1222 vaccination. These receptors all stem from an adult in good health.

The chain links TRBV11-2 to TRBJ2-5, with D possibly called TRBD1 or TRBD2 (6 bases each). CDR3 size: 15 residues. Trimming cost V 1 base and J 2 bases, with 11 bases left between them. CDR1 is SGHAT and CDR2 is FQNNGV in the germline V gene. CDR3 sequence: CASSLVRGVQETQYF. CDR3 coding DNA: TGTGCCAGCAGCTTAGTTAGGGGGGTTCAAGAGACCCAGTACTTC. Full variable domain (missing parts from reference TRBV11-2 and TRBJ2-5): EAGVAQSPRYKIIEKRQSVAFWCNPISGHATLYWYQQILGQGPKLLIQFQNNGVVDDSQLPKDRFSAERLKGVDSTLKIQPAKLEDSAVYLCASSLVRGVQETQYFGPGTRLLVL.

The V and J genes are TRBV19 and TRBJ2-7; TRBD1 matches at 8 bases. The germline gives CDR1 LNHDA, CDR2 SQIVND (reference sequence). Trimming cost V 5 bases and J 6 bases; bases outside gene matches: 9. CDR3 size: 14 residues. Here the CDR3 reads CASSQNGQGGEQYF. The CDR3 DNA reads TGTGCCAGTAGTCAAAATGGACAGGGTGGCGAGCAGTACTTC.

The J gene is TRBJ2-3, the V gene TRBV5-4, with D possibly TRBD2 on 6 matching bases. Between the trimmed V and J ends, which lost 6 bases and 3 bases, there was a span of 11 bases. The CDR3 is made up of 13 amino acids. Per the germline V gene, CDR1 is SGHNT and CDR2 is YYREEE (reference sequence). This chain's CDR3 is CASILGGTDTQYF. Here the CDR3 DNA reads TGTGCCAGCATCCTGGGGGGTACAGATACGCAGTATTTT.

This clone was seen a single time. This sequence joins TRBV6-4 and TRBJ2-2, with D hard to call. The germline CDR1 and CDR2 sequences are MRHNA and SNTAGT. V lost 3 bases, J lost 6 bases, and 8 bases lay in between. This CDR3 region has 13 residues. The CDR3 region has the DNA TGTGCCAGCAGTGAATCCTCCCCCGGGGAGCTGTTTTTT. Residues: CASSESSPGELFF.

As DNA, the CDR3 is TGTGCCAGCAGCCGACTAGCGGGGGAGACCCAGTACTTC. Translating it yields CASSRLAGETQYF. The chain recombines TRBV7-6 with TRBJ2-5; 11 bases map to TRBD2. CDR3 size: 13 residues. Germline V CDR1 and CDR2: SGHVS, FNYEAQ. J gave up 5 bases and V 5 bases, and 1 base lay outside the gene matches.

Here the CDR3 reads CAWSVRSGGEQYF. CDR3 DNA sequence: TGTGCCTGGAGTGTACGTTCAGGGGGCGAGCAGTACTTC. V is TRBV30 and J is TRBJ2-7; 7 nucleotides align to TRBD1. The V segment lost 0 bases and the J segment 6 bases; nucleotides outside the gene matches: 5. Per germline, CDR1 GTSNPN and CDR2 SVGIG (reference sequence). CDR3 length equals 13 residues.

The V and J genes are TRBV5-6 and TRBJ2-2; D uncertain. V was clipped by 3 bases and J by 5 bases, with 5 bases between them. The CDR3 length is 12 residues. Germline CDR1 and CDR2: SGHDT and YYEEEE. The CDR3 DNA sequence: TGTGCCAGCAGCTACTCAACCGGGGAGCTGTTTTTT. This gives the protein CASSYSTGELFF.

The rearrangement joins TRBV9 to TRBJ1-2, with D tentatively TRBD1 (6 bases). CDR1 and CDR2 from the germline V gene are SGDLS and YYNGEE. The CDR3 extends over 15 amino acids. The ends were cut back, 3 bases at V and 4 bases at J, with 16 bases in the middle. CDR3 loop: CASSGGSNRAYGYTF. CDR3 DNA sequence: TGTGCCAGCAGCGGTGGTTCGAACAGGGCCTATGGCTACACCTTC.

This chain connects TRBV2 to TRBJ2-2; D may be TRBD1 (5 bases). The CDR3 length is 14 residues. Germline values: CDR1 SNHLY, CDR2 FYNNEI. The V gene lost 6 bases and the J gene lost 4 bases, with 12 bases spanning the gap. The CDR3 region is CASRATVITGELFF. The CDR3 DNA follows: TGTGCCAGCAGAGCGACAGTAATCACCGGGGAGCTGTTTTTT.

The chain links TRBV15 to TRBJ1-1; no reliable D call. This CDR3 contains 14 residues. Trimming pared 5 bases from V and 0 bases from J, leaving 10 bases between. Germline CDR1 and CDR2: LNHNV and YYDKDF (reference sequence). CDR3: CATSQRKVNTEAFF. CDR3 DNA: TGTGCCACCAGCCAGAGAAAGGTGAACACTGAAGCTTTCTTT.

The chain couples TRBV6-6 to TRBJ1-1; 11 bases agree with TRBD1. The V and J ends lost 4 bases and 5 bases, in that order; junction bases with no gene match: 9. Germline V lookup: CDR1 MNHNY, CDR2 SVGAGI (reference sequence). The CDR3 consists of 16 residues. CDR3 residues: CASSSPGQGANTEAFF. The CDR3 DNA reads as TGTGCCAGCAGTTCCCCCGGACAGGGGGCAAATACTGAAGCTTTCTTT.

The V gene is TRBV27, the J gene TRBJ2-7; TRBD1 might be the D (6 bases). Germline V gene sequence: CDR1 MNHEY, CDR2 SMNVEV (reference sequence). CDR3 length: 14 residues. The germline V and J ends were trimmed by 7 bases and 5 bases, with 18 bases remaining between them. CDR3 protein: CASNSHTKGDEQYF. The CDR3 nucleotides read TGTGCCAGCAATTCACATACGAAGGGGGACGAGCAGTACTTC.

V and J are TRBV9 and TRBJ2-2; D ambiguous. Germline CDR1 SGDLS, CDR2 YYNGEE. This CDR3 is 16 amino acids long. V shed 3 bases and J shed 0 bases, with 12 bases lying between them. In DNA form, the CDR3 reads TGTGCCAGCAGCGAGGTCGGCAGAGCGAACACCGGGGAGCTGTTTTTT. As protein: CASSEVGRANTGELFF.

Only one count was recorded for this clone. CDR3 region: CASSIGTSGNTIYF. The CDR3 coding sequence is TGCGCCAGCAGCATCGGGACCTCTGGAAACACCATATATTTT. The rearrangement links TRBV5-1 to TRBJ1-3; D may be TRBD1 (5 bases). CDR1 and CDR2 from the germline V gene are SGHRS and YFSETQ. The germline V and J ends were trimmed by 4 bases and 0 bases, with 8 bases remaining between them. This CDR3 is 14 amino acids long.

The rearrangement joins TRBV2 to TRBJ1-1; 7 bases fit TRBD1. The CDR3 contains 16 residues. Germline CDR1 reads SNHLY; CDR2 reads FYNNEI. V gave up 3 bases and J gave up 3 bases; unmatched junction bases: 10. This CDR3 is CASSDPTGTGYTEAFF. DNA for the CDR3: TGTGCCAGCAGTGACCCGACAGGGACCGGCTACACTGAAGCTTTCTTT.

V gene TRBV7-8 combines with J gene TRBJ1-1, with D possibly matching TRBD1 (5 bases). The CDR3 runs 15 residues. V was cut by 5 bases and J by 4 bases, with 17 bases left in between. Germline V gene data show CDR1 as SGHVS and CDR2 as FQNEAQ. The CDR3 nucleotides read TGTGCCAGCAGCACCACCGGGGCCTTAGGCACTGAAGCTTTCTTT. This codes for CASSTTGALGTEAFF. Looking up the rest from reference TRBV7-8 and TRBJ1-1 gives the full variable domain: GAGVSQSPRYKVAKRGQDVALRCDPISGHVSLFWYQQALGQGPEFLTYFQNEAQLDKSGLPSDRFFAERPEGSVSTLKIQRTQQEDSAVYLCASSTTGALGTEAFFGQGTRLTVV.

The V gene is TRBV28, the J gene TRBJ1-6; D is unresolved. The germline V and J ends were trimmed by 6 bases and 9 bases, with 12 bases remaining between them. CDR1 is MDHEN and CDR2 is SYDVKM in the germline V gene. The CDR3 runs 13 residues. CDR3 DNA: TGTGCCAGCAGGCTTCCAGTCAGTTCACCCCTCCACTTT. This sequence encodes CASRLPVSSPLHF.

The chain uses TRBV4-1 and TRBJ2-7; 9 positions match TRBD1. Per germline, CDR1 MGHRA and CDR2 YSYEKL. The CDR3 length is 15 residues. J gave up 2 bases and V 4 bases, and 6 bases lay outside the gene matches. The CDR3 nucleotides are TGCGCCAGCAGCCCAGGGACAGGGTGGGCCTACGAGCAGTACTTC. It specifies CASSPGTGWAYEQYF.

J is TRBJ1-5 and V is TRBV7-2; tentative D call: TRBD1 (5 bases). CDR1 is SGHTA and CDR2 is FQGNSA in the germline V gene. The CDR3 has 15 residues. V was clipped by 1 base and J by 5 bases, with 12 bases between them. The CDR3: CASSLEEGRDQPQHF. In nucleotides, the CDR3 is TGTGCCAGCAGCTTAGAAGAGGGCAGGGATCAGCCCCAGCATTTT.

This clone was seen only a few times. CDR3 in amino acids: CATNPRGPLNGYTF. CDR3 DNA: TGTGCCACTAACCCCCGTGGGCCCTTGAATGGCTACACCTTC. The chain combines TRBV6-5 with TRBJ1-2; no clear D. Germline loops: CDR1 MNHEY, CDR2 SVGAGI. V was trimmed by 10 bases and J by 6 bases, leaving 21 bases between them. The CDR3 extends over 14 amino acids.

V usage is TRBV7-9 and J usage is TRBJ2-7, with 8 positions matching TRBD1. Germline V CDR1 and CDR2: SEHNR, FQNEAQ (reference sequence). This CDR3 is 14 amino acids long. Trimming cost V 4 bases and J 6 bases; bases outside gene matches: 8. Here the CDR3 reads CASSSDWTGTEQYF. CDR3 nucleotide sequence: TGTGCCAGCAGCTCAGACTGGACAGGGACCGAGCAGTACTTC. The complete variable domain, with remaining parts taken from reference TRBV7-9 and TRBJ2-7, reads DTGVSQNPRHKITKRGQNVTFRCDPISEHNRLYWYRQTLGQGPEFLTYFQNEAQLEKSRLLSDRFSAERPKGSFSTLEIQRTEQGDSAMYLCASSSDWTGTEQYFGPGTRLTVT.

The chain couples TRBV19 to TRBJ1-5; no firm D call. V was clipped by 6 bases and J by 7 bases, with 19 bases between them. The germline V gene encodes CDR1 LNHDA and CDR2 SQIVND (reference sequence). The CDR3 sequence is 15 residues long. This chain's CDR3 is CASSVGRVIGQPQHF. CDR3 nucleotide sequence: TGTGCCAGTAGCGTGGGGAGGGTCATCGGGCAGCCCCAGCATTTT.

The table lists this clone with a count of one. The V gene is TRBV14, the J gene TRBJ1-6, with D uncertain. This CDR3 comprises 13 residues. The germline V and J ends were trimmed by 7 bases and 6 bases, with 10 bases remaining between them. Germline CDR1 SGHDN, CDR2 FVKESK. The CDR3 is CASTVGVNSPLHF. CDR3 in DNA: TGTGCCAGCACCGTTGGGGTTAATTCACCCCTCCACTTT.

This clone has just a few counts. The rearrangement links TRBV29-1 to TRBJ1-2; D is possibly TRBD1 (5 bases). This CDR3 is 13 amino acids long. Germline V CDR1 and CDR2: SQVTM, ANQGSEA. V gave up 6 bases and J gave up 4 bases, with 15 bases separating them. The CDR3 DNA sequence: TGCAGCGTGAAAGGGACCCTTACCTATGGCTACACCTTC. It specifies CSVKGTLTYGYTF.